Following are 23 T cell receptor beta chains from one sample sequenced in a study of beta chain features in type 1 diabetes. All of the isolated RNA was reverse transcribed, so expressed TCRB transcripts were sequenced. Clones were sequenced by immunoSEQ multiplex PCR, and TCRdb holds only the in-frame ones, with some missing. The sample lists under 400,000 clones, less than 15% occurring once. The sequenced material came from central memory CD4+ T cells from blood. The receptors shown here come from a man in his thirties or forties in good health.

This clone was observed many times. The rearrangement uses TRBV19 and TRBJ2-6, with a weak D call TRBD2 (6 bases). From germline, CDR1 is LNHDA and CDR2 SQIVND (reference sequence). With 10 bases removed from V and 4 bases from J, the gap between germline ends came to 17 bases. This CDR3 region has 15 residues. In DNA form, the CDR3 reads TGTGCCACCCAAATGGGGGGTACCGGGGCCAACGTCCTGACTTTC. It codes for CATQMGGTGANVLTF.

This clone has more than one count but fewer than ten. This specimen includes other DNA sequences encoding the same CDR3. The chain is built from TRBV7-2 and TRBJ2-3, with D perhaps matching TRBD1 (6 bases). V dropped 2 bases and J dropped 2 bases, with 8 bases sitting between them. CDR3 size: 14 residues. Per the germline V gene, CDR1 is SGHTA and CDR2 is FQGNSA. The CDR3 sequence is CASSLSGVTDTQYF. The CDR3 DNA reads TGTGCCAGCAGCTTATCAGGGGTCACAGATACGCAGTATTTT. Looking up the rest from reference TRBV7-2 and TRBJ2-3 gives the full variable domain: GAGVSQSPSNKVTEKGKDVELRCDPISGHTALYWYRQSLGQGLEFLIYFQGNSAPDKSGLPSDRFSAERTGGSVSTLTIQRTQQEDSAVYLCASSLSGVTDTQYFGPGTRLTVL.

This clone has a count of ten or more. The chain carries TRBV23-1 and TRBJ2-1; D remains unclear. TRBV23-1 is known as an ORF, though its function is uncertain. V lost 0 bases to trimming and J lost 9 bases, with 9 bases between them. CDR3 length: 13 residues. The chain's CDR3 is CASSQSKCPEQFF. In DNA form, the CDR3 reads TGCGCCAGCAGTCAATCGAAGTGTCCTGAGCAGTTCTTC.

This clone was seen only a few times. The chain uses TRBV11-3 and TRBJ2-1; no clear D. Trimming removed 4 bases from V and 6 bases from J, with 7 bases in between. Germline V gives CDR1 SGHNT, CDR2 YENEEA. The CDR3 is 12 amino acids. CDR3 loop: CASSSGFNEQFF. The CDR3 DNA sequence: TGTGCCAGCAGCTCTGGTTTCAATGAGCAGTTCTTC.

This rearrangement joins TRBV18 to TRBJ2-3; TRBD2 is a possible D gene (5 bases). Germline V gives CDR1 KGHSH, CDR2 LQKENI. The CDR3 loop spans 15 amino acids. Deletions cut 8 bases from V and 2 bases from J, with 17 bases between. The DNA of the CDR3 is TGTGCCAGCCTCAAAGCTAGCACCGCCACAGATACGCAGTATTTT. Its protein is CASLKASTATDTQYF. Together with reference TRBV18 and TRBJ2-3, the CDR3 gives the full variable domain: NAGVMQNPRHLVRRRGQEARLRCSPMKGHSHVYWYRQLPEEGLKFMVYLQKENIIDESGMPKERFSAEFPKEGPSILRIQQVVRGDSAAYFCASLKASTATDTQYFGPGTRLTVL.

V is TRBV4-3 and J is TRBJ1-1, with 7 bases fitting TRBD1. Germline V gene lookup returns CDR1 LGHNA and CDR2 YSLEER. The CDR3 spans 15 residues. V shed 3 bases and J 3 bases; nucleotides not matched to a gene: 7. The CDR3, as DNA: TGCGCCAGCAGCCAGCGGCCAGGGGGGGACACTGAAGCTTTCTTT. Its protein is CASSQRPGGDTEAFF.

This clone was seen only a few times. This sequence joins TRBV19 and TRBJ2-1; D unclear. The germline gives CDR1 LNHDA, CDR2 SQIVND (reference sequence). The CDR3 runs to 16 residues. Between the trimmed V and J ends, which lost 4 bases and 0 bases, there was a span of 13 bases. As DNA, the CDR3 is TGTGCCAGTAGTAGGATACACGTAAGCTCCTACAATGAGCAGTTCTTC. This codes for CASSRIHVSSYNEQFF.

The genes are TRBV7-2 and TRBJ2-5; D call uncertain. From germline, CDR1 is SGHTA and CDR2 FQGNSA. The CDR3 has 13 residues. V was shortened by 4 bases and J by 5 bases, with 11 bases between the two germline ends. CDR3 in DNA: TGTGCCAGCAGCTCGTCCCCCGGGGAGACCCAGTACTTC. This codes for CASSSSPGETQYF.

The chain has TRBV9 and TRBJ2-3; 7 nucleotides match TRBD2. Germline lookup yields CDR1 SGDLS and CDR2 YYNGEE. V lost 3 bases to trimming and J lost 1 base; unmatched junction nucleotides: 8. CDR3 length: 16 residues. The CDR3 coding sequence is TGTGCCAGCAGCGGTGGGGAGGGAGACGGCACAGATACGCAGTATTTT. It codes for CASSGGEGDGTDTQYF.

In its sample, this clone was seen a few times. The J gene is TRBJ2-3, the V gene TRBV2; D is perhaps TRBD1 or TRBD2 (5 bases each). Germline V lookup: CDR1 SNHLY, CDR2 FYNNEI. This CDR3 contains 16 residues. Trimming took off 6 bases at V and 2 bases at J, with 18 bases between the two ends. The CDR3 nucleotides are TGTGCCAGCAGAAGAACCGGGACCACCAACACAGATACGCAGTATTTT. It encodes CASRRTGTTNTDTQYF.

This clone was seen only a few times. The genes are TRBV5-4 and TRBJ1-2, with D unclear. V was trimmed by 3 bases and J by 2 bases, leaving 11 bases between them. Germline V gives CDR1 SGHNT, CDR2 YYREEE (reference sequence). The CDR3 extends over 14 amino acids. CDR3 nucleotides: TGTGCCAGCAGCTCCCGGACGGAAAACTATGGCTACACCTTC. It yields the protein CASSSRTENYGYTF.

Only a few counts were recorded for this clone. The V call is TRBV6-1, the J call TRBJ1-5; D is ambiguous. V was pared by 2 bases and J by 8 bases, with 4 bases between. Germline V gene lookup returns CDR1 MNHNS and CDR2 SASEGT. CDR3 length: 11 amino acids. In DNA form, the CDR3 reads TGTGCCAGCAGTGAACACGAGCCCCAGCATTTT. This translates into CASSEHEPQHF.

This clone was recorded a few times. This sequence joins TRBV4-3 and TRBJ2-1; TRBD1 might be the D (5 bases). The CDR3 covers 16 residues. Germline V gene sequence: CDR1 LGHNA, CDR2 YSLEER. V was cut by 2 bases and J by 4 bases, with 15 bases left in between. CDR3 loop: CASSQRKGKGYNEQFF. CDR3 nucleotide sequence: TGCGCCAGCAGCCAACGGAAGGGGAAAGGATACAATGAGCAGTTCTTC.

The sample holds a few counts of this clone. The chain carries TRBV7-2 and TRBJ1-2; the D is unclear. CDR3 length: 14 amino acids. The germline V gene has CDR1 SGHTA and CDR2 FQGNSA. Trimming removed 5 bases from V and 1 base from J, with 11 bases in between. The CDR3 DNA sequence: TGTGCCAGCAGCCCCGGCGGGGTTAACTATGGCTACACCTTC. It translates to CASSPGGVNYGYTF.

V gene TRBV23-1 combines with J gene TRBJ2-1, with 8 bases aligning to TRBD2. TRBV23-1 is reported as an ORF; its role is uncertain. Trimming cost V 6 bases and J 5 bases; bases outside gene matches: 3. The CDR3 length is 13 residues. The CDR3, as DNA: TGCGCCAGCAGCGGGGGGGCGCACAATGAGCAGTTCTTC. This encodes CASSGGAHNEQFF.

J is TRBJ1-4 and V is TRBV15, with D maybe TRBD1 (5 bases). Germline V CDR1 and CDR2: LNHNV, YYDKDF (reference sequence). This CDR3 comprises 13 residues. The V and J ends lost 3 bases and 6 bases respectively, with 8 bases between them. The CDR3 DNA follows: TGTGCCACCAGCAGGCGACAGTATGAAAAACTGTTTTTT. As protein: CATSRRQYEKLFF.

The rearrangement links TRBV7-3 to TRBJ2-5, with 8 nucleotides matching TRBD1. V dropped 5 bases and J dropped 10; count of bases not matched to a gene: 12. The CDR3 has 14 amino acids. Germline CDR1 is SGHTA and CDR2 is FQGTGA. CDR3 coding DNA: TGTGCCAGCAGCCCTTCCGCAGGGGGCGCGAGCCAGTACTTC. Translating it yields CASSPSAGGASQYF.

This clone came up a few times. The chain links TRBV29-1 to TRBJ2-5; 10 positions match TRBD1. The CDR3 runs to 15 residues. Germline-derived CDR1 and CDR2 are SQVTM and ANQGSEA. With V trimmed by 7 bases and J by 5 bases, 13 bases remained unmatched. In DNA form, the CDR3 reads TGCAGCGCTGACACGGGACAGGGGCGTGCGGAGACCCAGTACTTC. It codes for CSADTGQGRAETQYF.

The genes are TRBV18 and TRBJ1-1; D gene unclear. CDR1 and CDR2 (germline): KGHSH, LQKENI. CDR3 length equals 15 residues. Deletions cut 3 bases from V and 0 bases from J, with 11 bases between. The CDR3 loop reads CASSPVLGLNTEAFF. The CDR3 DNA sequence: TGTGCCAGCTCACCGGTTCTGGGGTTGAACACTGAAGCTTTCTTT.

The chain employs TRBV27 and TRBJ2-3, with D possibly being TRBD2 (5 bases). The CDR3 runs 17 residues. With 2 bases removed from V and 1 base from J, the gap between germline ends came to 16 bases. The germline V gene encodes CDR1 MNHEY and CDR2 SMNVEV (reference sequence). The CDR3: CASSLLSSGRGTDTQYF. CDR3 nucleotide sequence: TGTGCCAGCAGTTTACTCTCATCGGGGAGAGGCACAGATACGCAGTATTTT.

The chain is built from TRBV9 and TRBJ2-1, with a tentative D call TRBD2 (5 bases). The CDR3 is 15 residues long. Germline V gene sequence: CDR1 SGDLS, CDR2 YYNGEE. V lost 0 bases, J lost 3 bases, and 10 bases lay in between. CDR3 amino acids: CASSVAPAGYNEQFF. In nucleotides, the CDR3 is TGTGCCAGCAGCGTAGCCCCCGCGGGCTACAATGAGCAGTTCTTC.

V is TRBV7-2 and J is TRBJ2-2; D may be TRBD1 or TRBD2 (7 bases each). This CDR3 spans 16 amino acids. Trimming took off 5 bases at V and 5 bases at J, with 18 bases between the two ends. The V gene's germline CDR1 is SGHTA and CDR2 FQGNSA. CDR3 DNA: TGTGCCAGCAGCCCCCAGGGGGGGGCTGGGACCGGGGAGCTGTTTTTT. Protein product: CASSPQGGAGTGELFF.

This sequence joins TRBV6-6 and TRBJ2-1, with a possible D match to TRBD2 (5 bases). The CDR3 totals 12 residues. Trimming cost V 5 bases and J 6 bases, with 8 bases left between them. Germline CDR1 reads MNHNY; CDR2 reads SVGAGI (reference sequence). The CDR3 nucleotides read TGTGCCAGCAGTACCAGCGGCAATGAGCAGTTCTTC. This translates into CASSTSGNEQFF.